This T cell receptor beta chain was recorded in a study of blood T cell repertoires in COVID-19. In the study overall: Researchers got acute and convalescent COVID-19 samples from the United States, Italy and Spain. PBMCs, B-cell-depleted T cells, or T cells provided the cDNA or gDNA that made up the material.

Clones were sequenced by immunoSEQ multiplex PCR, and TCRdb holds only the in-frame ones, with some missing. Of roughly 98,000 clones listed, approximately 86% are singletons. The receptor was derived from a man between 65 and 80 years old with active or convalescent COVID-19. Sequencing was performed on peripheral blood.

The CDR3 sequence: CASSYGREIDTQYF. In DNA, the CDR3 is TGTGCCAGCAGTTACGGCAGGGAAATAGATACGCAGTATTTT. V gene TRBV6-6 combines with J gene TRBJ2-3; D might be TRBD1 (5 bases). The CDR3 consists of 14 residues. Germline V gives CDR1 MNHNY, CDR2 SVGAGI (reference sequence). Trimming removed 2 bases at V and 5 bases at J, with 11 bases between.